This entry is about one T cell receptor (beta chain). Its antigen is not identified. TCRdb reprocessed the reads via MiXCR and lists one record per CDR3 protein. This sample has roughly 720,000 distinct CDR3 sequences, with roughly a third found just once. Per the germline V gene, CDR1 is SGHAT and CDR2 is FQNNGV. The CDR3 sequence is 17 residues long. With 5 bases clipped from V and 5 bases from J, the junction kept 16 bases outside the gene matches. The source of the sample is a study of T cell repertoires in cytomegalovirus infection. Across the study: Signatures in public TCR beta sequences pointed to both CMV infection and matching HLA type.

The study, taken as a whole, reports: Clonotypes of TCR beta that were HLA-C-restricted and CMV-specific dominated the ex vivo response.

The clonotype comes from a human donor in good health (CMV status not recorded). Some clones in this sample may be carry-over from other donors' samples. Material for sequencing was PBMCs. The chain recombines TRBV11-2 with TRBJ2-3; 7 positions match TRBD1. The CDR3 spells CASSHSPGSRGKDTQYF. The CDR3 DNA follows: TGTGCCAGCAGCCATTCCCCCGGTAGCAGGGGGAAAGATACGCAGTATTTT.